Shown below are 9 T cell receptor beta chains from a single sample sequenced in a study of cytomegalovirus exposure and HLA in healthy donors. In the PCR, 60 Vbeta and 13 Jbeta primers were used. Generated by immunoSEQ multiplex PCR, the TCRdb table keeps only in-frame clones and is missing some. The data contain approximately 92,000 clones, about 86% of them singletons. Sequencing was performed on PBMCs. These TCRs come from a woman in her sixties or seventies in good health and CMV-seropositive.

The chain combines TRBV9 with TRBJ2-1, with D perhaps matching TRBD2 (5 bases). Trimming cost V 4 bases and J 7 bases, with 15 bases left between them. Germline V gene lookup returns CDR1 SGDLS and CDR2 YYNGEE. CDR3 length: 14 amino acids. This CDR3 is CASSSGVVGNEQFF. The CDR3 coding sequence is TGTGCCAGCAGCTCCGGGGTGGTGGGGAATGAGCAGTTCTTC.

This chain connects TRBV19 to TRBJ2-7; 8 nucleotides line up with TRBD1. Germline V gene sequence: CDR1 LNHDA, CDR2 SQIVND (reference sequence). This CDR3 has 14 amino acids. Germline trimming cut 5 bases from V and 6 bases from J; bases unmatched to any gene: 9. CDR3 region: CASSLGQGAVEQYF. The CDR3 nucleotides are TGTGCCAGTAGTCTTGGACAGGGAGCGGTCGAGCAGTACTTC.

The gene calls are TRBV4-1 and TRBJ1-6; TRBD1 matches 8 bases. From germline, CDR1 is MGHRA and CDR2 YSYEKL. The CDR3 is 17 residues long. Trimming cost V 1 base and J 8 bases; bases outside gene matches: 10. CDR3 sequence: CASSQGGRTGPDSPLHF. The CDR3 DNA reads as TGCGCCAGCAGCCAAGGAGGGAGGACAGGGCCAGATTCACCCCTCCACTTT.

The V call is TRBV9, the J call TRBJ2-4, with 8 bases matching TRBD1. The length of the CDR3 is 16 residues. Trimming removed 0 bases from V and 7 bases from J; junction bases left unmatched: 9. Germline CDR1 reads SGDLS; CDR2 reads YYNGEE. In nucleotides, the CDR3 is TGTGCCAGCAGCGTAGCCCCGACAGGGGACATGAACATTCAGTACTTC. This translates into CASSVAPTGDMNIQYF.

The chain carries TRBV12-5 and TRBJ1-5; 7 bases agree with TRBD1. The CDR3 runs 15 residues. Per the germline V gene, CDR1 is LGHNT and CDR2 is FRNRAP. The ends lost 6 bases at V and 3 bases at J; junction bases unmatched: 8. The CDR3 loop is CASGPGQAANQPQHF. CDR3 DNA sequence: TGTGCTAGTGGCCCCGGACAGGCCGCCAATCAGCCCCAGCATTTT.

Concerning this clone: The same CDR3 can be traced to other DNA sequences in this sample. The chain employs TRBV7-9 and TRBJ1-1, with D hard to call. There are 13 residues in the CDR3. With 5 bases removed from V and 1 base from J, the gap between germline ends came to 8 bases. From germline, CDR1 is SEHNR and CDR2 FQNEAQ (reference sequence). The CDR3 DNA reads TGTGCCAGCAGCGTAACTGCGAACACTGAAGCTTTCTTT. Amino acids: CASSVTANTEAFF.

This clone occurred a few times. The J gene is TRBJ2-1, the V gene TRBV4-2; 7 bases line up with TRBD2. Trimming cost V 6 bases and J 7 bases; bases outside gene matches: 18. The CDR3 sequence is 17 residues long. Germline lookup yields CDR1 LGHNA and CDR2 YNFKEQ. CDR3 sequence: CASREKTGTNVGNEQFF. In DNA, the CDR3 is TGTGCCAGCAGGGAAAAAACCGGGACTAACGTAGGTAATGAGCAGTTCTTC.

This chain uses TRBV19 with TRBJ1-5; TRBD1 aligns across 9 bases. Germline assignment: CDR1 LNHDA and CDR2 SQIVND (reference sequence). The CDR3 totals 15 residues. The V segment lost 4 bases and the J segment 2 bases; nucleotides outside the gene matches: 3. Here the CDR3 reads CASSTDRGGNQPQHF. The CDR3 bases are TGTGCCAGTAGTACGGACAGGGGAGGCAATCAGCCCCAGCATTTT.

This sequence joins TRBV6-5 and TRBJ1-5, with 9 bases lining up with TRBD1. Unmatched junction bases numbered 7, after V lost 6 bases and J lost 7 bases. CDR1 and CDR2 (germline): MNHEY, SVGAGI. The CDR3 extends over 14 amino acids. Here the CDR3 reads CASSLGQGGQPQHF. For the CDR3, the DNA is TGTGCCAGCAGCCTGGGACAGGGAGGCCAGCCCCAGCATTTT.